This T cell receptor (beta chain) was captured in a study of T cells in Graves' hyperthyroidism and ophthalmopathy. RNA transcripts yielded amplified TCR beta CDR3 regions. RT-PCR in the first round (using the HTBI primer set) targeted the TCR CDR3. MiXCR, applied by TCRdb to the multiplex PCR reads, yields one record per CDR3 protein. This table has around 690,000 distinct CDR3 sequences, around 20% appearing once. This clonotype was observed a few times. The antigen remains unidentified. Study results and caveats: Clonotypes that were expanded in thyroid above 0.001 mostly appeared in blood too.

Uncontrolled infections, other autoimmune diseases, pregnancy or lactation led to exclusion of patients. Diagnostic decisions used clinical symptoms, serum thyroxine and TRAb, thyroid ultrasound and orbital computed tomography. Germline V CDR1 and CDR2: LNHNV, YYDKDF (reference sequence). J gave up 9 bases and V 0 bases, and 8 bases lay outside the gene matches. This CDR3 spans 15 amino acids. The sequence derives from a man aged 30 to 45 with Graves' ophthalmopathy. The sequenced sample consisted of blood. The J gene is TRBJ2-1, the V gene TRBV15; 7 bases fit TRBD2. As DNA, the CDR3 is TGTGCCACCAGCAGAGATCGTGCTAGCGGATCTGAGCAGTTCTTC. Protein: CATSRDRASGSEQFF.